Below, one T cell receptor beta chain is given with its context. CDR3 length: 14 residues. CDR1 is SGHRS and CDR2 is YFSETQ in the germline V gene. Trimming removed 0 bases from V and 15 bases from J; junction bases left unmatched: 8. This sample is part of a study of OX40 agonist ivuxolimab in advanced cancers. Measured with immunoSEQ multiplex PCR; TCRdb has only the in-frame clones, and not every one. This repertoire shows roughly 84,000 clones, 81% found once; its top ten account for 4% to 6%. V usage is TRBV5-1 and J usage is TRBJ2-1; 11 bases are shared with TRBD2. Sequences were derived from CD4+ or CD8+ T cells sorted from blood, sampled in a trial of the OX40 agonist ivuxolimab. The receptor's source is an adult with an advanced solid tumor such as melanoma, head and neck, liver or kidney cancer. For the CDR3, the DNA is TGCGCCAGCAGCTTGGCTTTAGCGGGAGGGCCCCCGTTCTTC. It specifies CASSLALAGGPPFF.